This T cell receptor beta chain was observed in a study of OX40 agonist ivuxolimab in advanced cancers. Some clones are missing from TCRdb's copy, which holds only in-frame ones; the method was immunoSEQ multiplex PCR. The sample has about 70,000 clones; more than 90% are singletons. Trimming cost V 0 bases and J 5 bases, with 7 bases left between them. Germline CDR1 LGHNA, CDR2 YSLEER. This CDR3 is built from 13 residues. The receptor was derived from an adult with an advanced solid tumor such as melanoma, head and neck, liver or kidney cancer. The J gene is TRBJ2-5, the V gene TRBV4-3; no firm D call. The sample was CD4+ or CD8+ T cells sorted from blood, taken in a trial of the OX40 agonist ivuxolimab. CDR3 bases: TGCGCCAGCAGCCAAGACAGGAGTGAGACCCAGTACTTC. This sequence encodes CASSQDRSETQYF.